Presented here are 20 T cell receptor beta chains from one specimen sequenced in a study of blood T cell repertoires in COVID-19. Here immunoSEQ multiplex PCR was the method, and the copy in TCRdb shows in-frame clones only, minus some. The sample shows some 300,000 clones, about 88% of them seen only once. The sample taken for sequencing was PBMCs or T cells enriched from blood (not recorded which). The receptors derive from an older woman in a cohort exposed to, infected with or recovered from COVID-19 (not recorded which).

This rearrangement joins TRBV7-9 to TRBJ2-7; 7 bases align to TRBD2. CDR3 size: 14 residues. Unmatched junction bases numbered 3, after V lost 4 bases and J lost 0 bases. Germline V gene sequence: CDR1 SEHNR, CDR2 FQNEAQ (reference sequence). CDR3 nucleotides: TGTGCCAGCAGCTCCCTAGCGGACTCCTACGAGCAGTACTTC. Encoded protein: CASSSLADSYEQYF. The entire variable domain, with the rest obtained from reference TRBV7-9 and TRBJ2-7, is as follows: DTGVSQNPRHKITKRGQNVTFRCDPISEHNRLYWYRQTLGQGPEFLTYFQNEAQLEKSRLLSDRFSAERPKGSFSTLEIQRTEQGDSAMYLCASSSLADSYEQYFGPGTRLTVT.

The chain combines TRBV5-1 with TRBJ2-5; perhaps TRBD2 as D (6 bases). The ends were cut back, 4 bases at V and 5 bases at J, with 18 bases in the middle. The germline gives CDR1 SGHRS, CDR2 YFSETQ. This CDR3 spans 15 amino acids. The CDR3 region is CASSPGDPGWETQYF. The DNA for the CDR3 is TGCGCCAGCAGCCCGGGAGATCCGGGGTGGGAGACCCAGTACTTC.

Here the CDR3 reads CSVEDGGRAEETQYF. The CDR3 DNA is TGCAGCGTTGAAGATGGGGGGAGGGCCGAAGAGACCCAGTACTTC. The V and J genes are TRBV29-1 and TRBJ2-5; 7 nucleotides agree with TRBD2. The CDR3 sequence is 15 residues long. From germline, CDR1 is SQVTM and CDR2 ANQGSEA. J was trimmed by 3 bases and V by 0 bases; bases with no gene match: 7.

The chain employs TRBV6-5 and TRBJ2-2; a possible D gene is TRBD1 (8 bases). In germline, CDR1 is MNHEY, CDR2 SVGAGI. This CDR3 is built from 16 residues. The V end lost 3 bases, the J end lost 5 bases, and 16 bases lay between the germline ends. DNA for the CDR3: TGTGCCAGCAGTTATCACAGGGGGGGAAATACCGGGGAGCTGTTTTTT. This gives the protein CASSYHRGGNTGELFF.

CDR3 sequence reads: CASSISGPSGSDPLYNEQFF. CDR3 sequence (DNA): TGTGCCAGTAGTATTTCAGGTCCTAGCGGCTCCGACCCACTCTACAATGAGCAGTTCTTC. The V call is TRBV19, the J call TRBJ2-1; the match to TRBD2 covers 7 bases. This CDR3 has 20 residues. Germline CDR1 reads LNHDA; CDR2 reads SQIVND (reference sequence). With V trimmed by 3 bases and J by 3 bases, 20 bases remained unmatched.

CDR3: CASSSRGTTDTQYF. In DNA, the CDR3 is TGTGCCAGCAGTTCTCGGGGGACGACAGATACGCAGTATTTT. The V gene is TRBV27, the J gene TRBJ2-3, with D tentatively TRBD2 (6 bases). CDR3 length: 14 residues. Germline V gene data show CDR1 as MNHEY and CDR2 as SMNVEV (reference sequence). With 4 bases removed from V and 3 bases from J, the gap between germline ends came to 11 bases.

The rearrangement uses TRBV9 and TRBJ2-3; 9 positions match TRBD1. This CDR3 spans 14 amino acids. Germline CDR1 SGDLS, CDR2 YYNGEE. The J segment lost 4 bases and the V segment lost 3 bases, leaving 3 bases of the junction unmatched. In DNA, the CDR3 is TGTGCCAGCAGCGAGGGACAGGGTCCAGATACGCAGTATTTT. Translated, it gives CASSEGQGPDTQYF. Complete variable domain (other parts from reference TRBV9 and TRBJ2-3): DSGVTQTPKHLITATGQRVTLRCSPRSGDLSVYWYQQSLDQGLQFLIQYYNGEERAKGNILERFSAQQFPDLHSELNLSSLELGDSALYFCASSEGQGPDTQYFGPGTRLTVL.

Concerning this clone: A read error may produce the germline difference seen at one junction end. J is TRBJ2-3 and V is TRBV7-7; D possibly corresponds to TRBD1 (6 bases). The CDR3 has 18 amino acids. The germline V gene encodes CDR1 SSHAT and CDR2 FNYEAQ (reference sequence). As DNA, the CDR3 is TGTGCTAGCAGCTTAGACGGGACAAAAGGGGCCCCCACAGATACGCAGTATTTT. Translating gives CASSLDGTKGAPTDTQYF. The whole variable domain, remainder taken from reference TRBV7-7 and TRBJ2-3, is GAGVSQSPRYKVTKRGQDVTLRCDPISSHATLYWYQQALGQGPEFLTYFNYEAQPDKSGLPSDRFSAERPEGSISTLTIQRTEQRDSAMYRCASSLDGTKGAPTDTQYFGPGTRLTVL.

The rearrangement joins TRBV25-1 to TRBJ2-5; possibly TRBD1 for D (6 bases). The CDR3 contains 15 residues. Germline V lookup: CDR1 MGHDK, CDR2 SYGVNS. Trimming removed 0 bases at V and 1 base at J, with 9 bases between. DNA of the CDR3: TGTGCCAGCAGTGAATATACGGACAGCCAAGAGACCCAGTACTTC. Amino acid sequence: CASSEYTDSQETQYF.

Comments on this clone: Additional DNA sequences in this sample encode the identical CDR3. This chain uses TRBV28 with TRBJ1-2; TRBD1 agrees at 7 bases. The germline V gene encodes CDR1 MDHEN and CDR2 SYDVKM. V gave up 6 bases and J gave up 4 bases; unmatched junction bases: 5. The CDR3 runs 13 residues. The CDR3: CASRPGQVYGYTF. The CDR3 DNA reads TGTGCCAGCAGACCCGGACAGGTCTATGGCTACACCTTC.

The gene calls are TRBV19 and TRBJ2-7; TRBD2 aligns across 10 bases. The CDR3 contains 14 residues. Germline lookup yields CDR1 LNHDA and CDR2 SQIVND (reference sequence). V was pared by 8 bases and J by 3 bases, with 7 bases of the junction left unmatched. The CDR3 loop is CASALAGVNYEQYF. CDR3 nucleotide sequence: TGTGCCAGTGCCCTAGCGGGGGTAAACTACGAGCAGTACTTC.

This chain connects TRBV15 to TRBJ2-1; unclear D gene. The germline V and J ends were trimmed by 2 bases and 7 bases, with 6 bases remaining between them. Germline lookup yields CDR1 LNHNV and CDR2 YYDKDF (reference sequence). The CDR3 is 12 amino acids. The CDR3 region is CATSRFSNEQFF. Here the CDR3 DNA reads TGTGCCACCAGCAGATTCAGTAATGAGCAGTTCTTC.

The count of this clone is one. J is TRBJ1-2 and V is TRBV3-1 (or the pseudogene TRBV3-2); no clear D gene. This CDR3 comprises 16 residues. Trimming left V 0 bases short and J 5 bases short, with 16 bases between. Germline V gene data show CDR1 as LGHDT and CDR2 as YNNKEL (reference sequence). The DNA for the CDR3 is TGTGCCAGCAGCCAAGACCAACGACGGAGAGGATATGGCTACACCTTC. Amino acid sequence: CASSQDQRRRGYGYTF.

V and J are TRBV30 and TRBJ1-1; D is unresolved. CDR3 size: 12 residues. CDR1 and CDR2 from the germline V gene are GTSNPN and SVGIG (reference sequence). Trimming shortened V by 1 base and J by 1 base, and 4 bases separated the two germline ends. CDR3 sequence (DNA): TGTGCCTGGAGTGACAGGAACACTGAAGCTTTCTTT. Its protein is CAWSDRNTEAFF.

DNA of the CDR3: TGTGCCAGCGGAAGCGGTATCTCCTACGAGCAGTACTTC. Translation gives CASGSGISYEQYF. The rearrangement joins TRBV27 to TRBJ2-7, with a possible D match to TRBD2 (5 bases). This CDR3 spans 13 amino acids. Deletions cut 8 bases from V and 0 bases from J, with 11 bases between. From germline, CDR1 is MNHEY and CDR2 SMNVEV (reference sequence).

The rearrangement links TRBV7-9 to TRBJ1-2, with 7 bases aligning to TRBD1. Trimming removed 6 bases from V and 5 bases from J; junction bases left unmatched: 9. Germline-derived CDR1 and CDR2 are SEHNR and FQNEAQ (reference sequence). CDR3 length: 14 amino acids. The CDR3 spells CASSLRGTEYGYTF. The CDR3 nucleotides are TGTGCCAGCAGTCTAAGAGGGACAGAGTATGGCTACACCTTC.

The chain combines TRBV15 with TRBJ1-2; 7 bases match TRBD1. Trimming removed 3 bases from V and 1 base from J; junction bases left unmatched: 5. Germline lookup yields CDR1 LNHNV and CDR2 YYDKDF (reference sequence). CDR3 length equals 15 residues. As DNA, the CDR3 is TGTGCCACCAGCAGTGTTCGACAGGGTAACTATGGCTACACCTTC. This translates into CATSSVRQGNYGYTF.

The chain has TRBV5-1 and TRBJ2-4, with 12 bases fitting TRBD2. This CDR3 has 16 amino acids. The V gene's germline CDR1 is SGHRS and CDR2 YFSETQ. The J segment lost 6 bases and the V segment lost 4 bases, leaving 8 bases of the junction unmatched. The CDR3 region is CASSPTSGRSVNIQYF. CDR3 in DNA: TGCGCCAGCAGCCCGACTAGCGGGAGATCGGTAAACATTCAGTACTTC.

The chain combines TRBV7-2 with TRBJ2-7; D is possibly TRBD2 (5 bases). Trimming shortened V by 3 bases and J by 6 bases, and 9 bases separated the two germline ends. Germline-derived CDR1 and CDR2 are SGHTA and FQGNSA. CDR3 length equals 12 residues. The chain's CDR3 is CASSFGVGEQYF. As DNA, the CDR3 is TGTGCCAGCAGCTTCGGGGTCGGCGAGCAGTACTTC.

This clone appeared once. This chain links TRBV19 with TRBJ2-1, with 9 nucleotides matching TRBD2. The CDR3 extends over 14 amino acids. V lost 4 bases, J lost 8 bases, and 6 bases stayed unmatched. In germline, CDR1 is LNHDA, CDR2 SQIVND (reference sequence). Here the CDR3 reads CASSRPGLADEQFF. DNA of the CDR3: TGTGCCAGTAGTAGACCGGGACTAGCCGATGAGCAGTTCTTC.